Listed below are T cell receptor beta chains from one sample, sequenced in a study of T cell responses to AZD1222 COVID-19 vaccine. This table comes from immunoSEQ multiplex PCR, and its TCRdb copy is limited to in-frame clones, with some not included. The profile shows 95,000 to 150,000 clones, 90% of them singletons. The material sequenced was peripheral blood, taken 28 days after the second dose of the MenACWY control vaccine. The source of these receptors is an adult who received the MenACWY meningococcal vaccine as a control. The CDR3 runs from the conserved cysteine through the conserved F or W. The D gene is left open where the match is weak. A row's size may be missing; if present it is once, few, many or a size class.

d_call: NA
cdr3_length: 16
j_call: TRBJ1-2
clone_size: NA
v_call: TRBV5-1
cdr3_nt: TGCGCCAGCAGCTTGGAACAGGGCCCCAGGATAATCGGCTACACCTTC
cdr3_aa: CASSLEQGPRIIGYTF

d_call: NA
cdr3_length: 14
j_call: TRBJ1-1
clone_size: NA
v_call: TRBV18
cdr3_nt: TGTGCCAGCTCACCACAAACAGGGTTGAATGAAGCTTTCTTT
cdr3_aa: CASSPQTGLNEAFF

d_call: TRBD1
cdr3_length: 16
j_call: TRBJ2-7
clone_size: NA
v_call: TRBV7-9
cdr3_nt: TGTGCCAGCAGCTTAGAGGTGGGACAGGGAGCCTACGAGCAGTACTTC
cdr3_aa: CASSLEVGQGAYEQYF

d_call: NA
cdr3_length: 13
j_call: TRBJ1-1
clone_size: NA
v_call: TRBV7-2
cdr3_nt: TGTGCCAGCAGCCCAAGGTTTTACGGGACGGCTTTCTTT
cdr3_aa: CASSPRFYGTAFF

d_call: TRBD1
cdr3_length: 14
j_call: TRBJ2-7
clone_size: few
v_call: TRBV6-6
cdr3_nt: TGTGCCAGCAGTCGGGACAGGGTCGCCTACGAGCAGTACTTC
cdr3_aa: CASSRDRVAYEQYF

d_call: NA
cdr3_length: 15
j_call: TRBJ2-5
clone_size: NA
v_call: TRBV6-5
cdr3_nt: TGTGCCAGCACGGCGGCGGGGAAGTACCAAGAGACCCAGTACTTC
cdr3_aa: CASTAAGKYQETQYF

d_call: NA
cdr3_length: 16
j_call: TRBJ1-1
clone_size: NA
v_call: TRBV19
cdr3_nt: TGTGCCAGTAGTATCCCCCCAGGGAGGGGAAACACTGAAGCTTTCTTT
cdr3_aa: CASSIPPGRGNTEAFF

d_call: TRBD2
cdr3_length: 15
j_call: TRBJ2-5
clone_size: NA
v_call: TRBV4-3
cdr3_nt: TGCGCCAGCAGCCGGACTAGCTCCCCTCAAGAGACCCAGTACTTC
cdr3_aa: CASSRTSSPQETQYF

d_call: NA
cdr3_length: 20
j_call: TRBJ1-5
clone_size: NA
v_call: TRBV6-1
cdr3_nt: TGTGCCAGCAGTGAAGGGTTGGGGCAGGGTAGGGGAATACGCAATCAGCCCCAGCATTTT
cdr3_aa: CASSEGLGQGRGIRNQPQHF

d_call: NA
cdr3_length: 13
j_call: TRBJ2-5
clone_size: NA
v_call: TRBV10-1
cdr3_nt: TGCGCCAGCAGTAGGGCCACTAGAGAGACCCAGTACTTC
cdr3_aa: CASSRATRETQYF

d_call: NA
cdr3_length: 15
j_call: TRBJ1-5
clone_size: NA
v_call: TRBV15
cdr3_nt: TGTGCCACCAGCAGAGACAGGGTTAGCAATCAGCCCCAGCATTTT
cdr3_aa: CATSRDRVSNQPQHF

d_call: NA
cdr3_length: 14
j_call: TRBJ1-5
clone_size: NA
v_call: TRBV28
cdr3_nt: TGTGCCAGCAGTTTGAGTTTGGGCCATCAGCCCCAGCATTTT
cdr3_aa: CASSLSLGHQPQHF

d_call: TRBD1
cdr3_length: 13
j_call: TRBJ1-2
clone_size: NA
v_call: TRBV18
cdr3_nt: TGTGCCAGCTCGCCCACAGGGGAGGCTGGCTACACCTTC
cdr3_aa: CASSPTGEAGYTF

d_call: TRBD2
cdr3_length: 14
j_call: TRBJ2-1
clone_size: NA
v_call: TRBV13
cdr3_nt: TGTGCCAGCAGCCGGGGACTAGCCCACAATGAGCAGTTCTTC
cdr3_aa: CASSRGLAHNEQFF

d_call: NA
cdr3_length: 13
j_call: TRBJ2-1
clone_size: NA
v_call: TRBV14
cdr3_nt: TGTGCCAGCAGCCAGGAGTTCTACAATGAGCAGTTCTTC
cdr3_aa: CASSQEFYNEQFF

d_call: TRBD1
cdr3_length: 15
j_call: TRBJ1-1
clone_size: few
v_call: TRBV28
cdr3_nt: TGTGCCAGCAGTTCGAGACAGGGGAGGGACACTGAAGCTTTCTTT
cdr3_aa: CASSSRQGRDTEAFF

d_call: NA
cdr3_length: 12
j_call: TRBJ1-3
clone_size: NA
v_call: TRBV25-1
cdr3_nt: TGTGCCAGCAGTGCCTCTGGAAACACCATATATTTT
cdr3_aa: CASSASGNTIYF

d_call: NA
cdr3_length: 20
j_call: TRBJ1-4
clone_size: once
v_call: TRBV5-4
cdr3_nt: TGTGCCAGCAGCTTGAGGTCAACAAGCCGGTCATATGCAACTAATGAAAAACTGTTTTTT
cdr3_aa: CASSLRSTSRSYATNEKLFF

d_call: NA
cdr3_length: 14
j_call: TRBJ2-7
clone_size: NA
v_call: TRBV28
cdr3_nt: TGTGCCAGCAGTTTATTTCCATGGGCCTACGAGCAGTACTTC
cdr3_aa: CASSLFPWAYEQYF

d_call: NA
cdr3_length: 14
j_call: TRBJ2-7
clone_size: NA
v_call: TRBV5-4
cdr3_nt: TGTGCCAGCAGCTTACTGACAGCATCCTACGAGCAGTACTTC
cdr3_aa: CASSLLTASYEQYF

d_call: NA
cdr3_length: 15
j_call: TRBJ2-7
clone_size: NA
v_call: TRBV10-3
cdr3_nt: TGTGCCATCAGTGACAGACAGGATTTCTCCTACGAGCAGTACTTC
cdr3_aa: CAISDRQDFSYEQYF

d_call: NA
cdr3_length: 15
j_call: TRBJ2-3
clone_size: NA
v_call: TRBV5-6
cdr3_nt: TGTGCCAGCAGAGCATGGGGCGGGAGCACAGATACGCAGTATTTT
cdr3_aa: CASRAWGGSTDTQYF

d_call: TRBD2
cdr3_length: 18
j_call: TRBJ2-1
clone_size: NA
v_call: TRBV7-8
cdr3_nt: TGTGCCAGCAGCCTTAATTCGGGGACTAGCGGGAGAGGCAATGAGCAGTTCTTC
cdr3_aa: CASSLNSGTSGRGNEQFF

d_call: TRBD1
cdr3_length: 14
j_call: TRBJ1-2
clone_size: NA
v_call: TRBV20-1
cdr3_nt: TGCAGTGCTAGTTCCGGGACAGGGGGCTTTGGCTACACCTTC
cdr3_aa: CSASSGTGGFGYTF

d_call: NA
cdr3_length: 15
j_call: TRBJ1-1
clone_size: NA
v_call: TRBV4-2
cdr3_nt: TGTGCCAGCAGCCAAGGTCCGGGGATAGGCACTGAAGCTTTCTTT
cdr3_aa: CASSQGPGIGTEAFF

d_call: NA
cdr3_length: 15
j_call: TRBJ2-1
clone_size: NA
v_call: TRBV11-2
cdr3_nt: TGTGCCAGCAGCCTACGGACAGTTAGTGGCAATGAGCAGTTCTTC
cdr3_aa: CASSLRTVSGNEQFF

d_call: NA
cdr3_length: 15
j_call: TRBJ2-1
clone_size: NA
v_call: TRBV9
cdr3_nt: TGTGCCAGCAGCGACCGTAGCGGCTCCTACAATGAGCAGTTCTTC
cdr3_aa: CASSDRSGSYNEQFF

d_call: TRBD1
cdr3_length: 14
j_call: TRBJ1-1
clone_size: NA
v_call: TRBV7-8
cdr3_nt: TGTGCCAGCAGCTACGGGACAGTGAACACTGAAGCTTTCTTT
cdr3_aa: CASSYGTVNTEAFF

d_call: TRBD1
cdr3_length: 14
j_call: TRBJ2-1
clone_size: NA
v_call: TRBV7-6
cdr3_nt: TGTGCCAGCAGCCGCGACAGGGGTGTCAATGAGCAGTTCTTC
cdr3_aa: CASSRDRGVNEQFF

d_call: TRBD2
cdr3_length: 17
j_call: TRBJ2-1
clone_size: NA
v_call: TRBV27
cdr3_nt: TGTGCCAGCAGGATCCTGCTAGCGGGAGGGCCCTCCGGTGAGCAGTTCTTC
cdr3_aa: CASRILLAGGPSGEQFF

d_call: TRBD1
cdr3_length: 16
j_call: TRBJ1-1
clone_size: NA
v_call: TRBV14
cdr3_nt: TGTGCCAGCAGCCAACGGGACAGCCTCATGAACACTGAAGCTTTCTTT
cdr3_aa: CASSQRDSLMNTEAFF

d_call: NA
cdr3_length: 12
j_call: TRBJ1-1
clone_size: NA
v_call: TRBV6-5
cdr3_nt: TGTGCCAGCAGGCGGGGTTTGACTGAAGCTTTCTTT
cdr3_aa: CASRRGLTEAFF

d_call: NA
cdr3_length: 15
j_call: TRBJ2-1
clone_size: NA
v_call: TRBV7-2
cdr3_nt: TGTGCCAGCAGAACCGACAGGTCACCCTACAATGAGCAGTTCTTC
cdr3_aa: CASRTDRSPYNEQFF

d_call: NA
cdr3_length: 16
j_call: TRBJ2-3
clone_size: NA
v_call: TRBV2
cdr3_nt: TGTGCCAGCAGTGAATCGTCTAGCCGGAAAATAGATACGCAGTATTTT
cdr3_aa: CASSESSSRKIDTQYF

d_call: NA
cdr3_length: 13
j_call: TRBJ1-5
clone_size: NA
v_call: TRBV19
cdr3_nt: TGTGCCAGTAGAAGGGGAAGAAATCAGCCCCAGCATTTT
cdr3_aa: CASRRGRNQPQHF

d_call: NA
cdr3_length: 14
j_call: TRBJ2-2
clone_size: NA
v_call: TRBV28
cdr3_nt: TGTGCCAGCAGTTTATCGGTAGGGACGAAGGAGCTGTTTTTT
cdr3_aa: CASSLSVGTKELFF

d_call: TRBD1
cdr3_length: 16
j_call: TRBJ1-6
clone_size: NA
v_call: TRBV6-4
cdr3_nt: TGTGCCAGCAGGGAGACAGGGCACTCCTATAATTCACCCCTCCACTTT
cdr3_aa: CASRETGHSYNSPLHF

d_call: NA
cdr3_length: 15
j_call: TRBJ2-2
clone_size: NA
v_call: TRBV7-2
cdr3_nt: TGTGCCAGCAGCTTATTAGGGGGGCTCGCCGGGGAGCTGTTTTTT
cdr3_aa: CASSLLGGLAGELFF

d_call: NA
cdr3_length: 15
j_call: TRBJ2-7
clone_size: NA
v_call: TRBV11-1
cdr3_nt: TGTGCCAGCAGCACGCGGGACACTCCCTCCTACGAGCAGTACTTC
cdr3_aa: CASSTRDTPSYEQYF

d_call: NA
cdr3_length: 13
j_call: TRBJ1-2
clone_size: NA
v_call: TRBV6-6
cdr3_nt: TGTGCCAGCAGTACCCGCGGAGACTATGGCTACACCTTC
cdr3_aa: CASSTRGDYGYTF

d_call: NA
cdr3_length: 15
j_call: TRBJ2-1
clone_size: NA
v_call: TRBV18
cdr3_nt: TGTGCCAGCTCACCTACCCCAGGGGGGAGCAATGAGCAGTTCTTC
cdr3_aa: CASSPTPGGSNEQFF

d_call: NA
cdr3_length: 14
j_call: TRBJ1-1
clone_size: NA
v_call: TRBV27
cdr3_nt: TGTGCCAGCAGTTTTGCACCGGGGACCACTGAAGCTTTCTTT
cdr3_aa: CASSFAPGTTEAFF

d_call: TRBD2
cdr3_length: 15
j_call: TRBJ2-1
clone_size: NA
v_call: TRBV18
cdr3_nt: TGTGCCAGCTCACTATCTAGCGGGAGTTGGTATGAGCAGTTCTTC
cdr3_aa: CASSLSSGSWYEQFF

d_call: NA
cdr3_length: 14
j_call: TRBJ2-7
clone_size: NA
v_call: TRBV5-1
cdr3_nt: TGCGCCAGCAGCTTGGTCGGGGGCTCATCCGAGCAGTACTTC
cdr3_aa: CASSLVGGSSEQYF

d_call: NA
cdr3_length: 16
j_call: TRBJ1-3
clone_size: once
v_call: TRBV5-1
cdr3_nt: TGCGCCAGCAGCTTGGAGGTGTCAGGAGGTGGAAACACCATATATTTT
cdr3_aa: CASSLEVSGGGNTIYF